This T cell receptor (beta chain) was found in a study of molecular identifiers for immune sequencing clone quantification. Study conclusions and caveats: Clones that exceeded 20 RNA copies held over 97% of effector molecules, yet under 1% in naive cells.

Note on this clonotype: The antigen is undetermined.

TCRdb analysed the PCR reads with MiXCR anew, one entry per CDR3 protein. This table holds about 320,000 distinct CDR3 sequences, roughly 24% found once. The germline V gene encodes CDR1 LGHNA and CDR2 YNFKEQ. The CDR3 consists of 12 residues. The trim removed 8 bases at V and 11 bases at J, leaving 11 bases unmatched. V and J are TRBV4-2 and TRBJ1-1; TRBD1 matches at 7 bases. This receptor was taken from a human donor in good health. Some libraries in this study had Jurkat cell RNA spiked in. Input material: naive CD8+ T cells from blood, with Jurkat cell RNA spiked in. The sample's subset: FACS-sorted CD8+CD4-CCR7+CD45RA+ naive T cells. This CDR3 is CASGETGAGAFF. Written as DNA, the CDR3 is TGTGCCAGCGGCGAAACAGGGGCAGGGGCTTTCTTT.